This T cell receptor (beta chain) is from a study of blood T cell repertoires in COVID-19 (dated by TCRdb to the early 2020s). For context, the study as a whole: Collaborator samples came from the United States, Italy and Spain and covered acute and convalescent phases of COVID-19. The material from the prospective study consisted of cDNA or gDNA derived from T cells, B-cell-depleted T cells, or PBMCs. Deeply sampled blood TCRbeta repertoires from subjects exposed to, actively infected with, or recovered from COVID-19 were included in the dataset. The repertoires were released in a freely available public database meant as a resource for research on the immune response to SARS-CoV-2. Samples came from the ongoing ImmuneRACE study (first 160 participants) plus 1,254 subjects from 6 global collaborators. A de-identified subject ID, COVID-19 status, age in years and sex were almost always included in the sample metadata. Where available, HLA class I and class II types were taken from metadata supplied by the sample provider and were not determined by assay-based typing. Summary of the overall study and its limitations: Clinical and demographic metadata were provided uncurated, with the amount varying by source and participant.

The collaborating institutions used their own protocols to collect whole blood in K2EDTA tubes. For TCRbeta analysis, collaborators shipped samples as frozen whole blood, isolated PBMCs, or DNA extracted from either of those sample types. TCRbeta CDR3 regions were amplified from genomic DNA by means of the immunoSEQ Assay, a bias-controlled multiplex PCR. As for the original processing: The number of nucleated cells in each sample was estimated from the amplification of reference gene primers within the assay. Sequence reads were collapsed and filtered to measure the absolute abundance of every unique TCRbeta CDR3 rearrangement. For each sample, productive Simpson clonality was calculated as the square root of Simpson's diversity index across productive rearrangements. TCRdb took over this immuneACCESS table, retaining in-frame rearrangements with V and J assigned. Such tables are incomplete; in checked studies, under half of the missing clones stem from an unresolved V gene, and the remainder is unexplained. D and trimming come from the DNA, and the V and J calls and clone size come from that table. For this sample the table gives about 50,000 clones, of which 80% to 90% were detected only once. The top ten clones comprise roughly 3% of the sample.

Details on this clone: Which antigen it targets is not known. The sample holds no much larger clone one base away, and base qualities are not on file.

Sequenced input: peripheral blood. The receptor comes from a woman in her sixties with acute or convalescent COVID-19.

The CDR3 reads as follows: CASSSGQLQETQYF. The nucleotide sequence is given as TGTGCCAGCAGCTCCGGACAGCTACAAGAGACCCAGTACTTC. This chain is built from TRBV5-5 and TRBJ2-5, and perhaps TRBD1 as D gene, on 6 matching bases. The germline V gene (reference sequence) supplies CDR1 SGHKS and CDR2 YYEKEE. The junction carries 11 bases between V and J, which are trimmed by 3 bases and 2 bases respectively. Inclusive of the bounding cysteine and phenylalanine, the CDR3 is 14 residues long. Only the CDR3 DNA stays, 42 bases, in frame from base 1.